The 2 T cell receptor beta chains in this list originate from one sample, sequenced in a study of identical twins. Each CDR3 protein is one row after TCRdb ran MiXCR on the 5' RACE reads. Counted here are about 530,000 distinct CDR3 sequences, approximately 14% occurring once; the ten biggest clones make up more than 0.4%. The same sample was also used in a study of yellow fever vaccine responses in identical twins.

Sequences were obtained from CD4+ T cells sorted from blood. The receptors derive from a woman between 18 and 30 years old in good health.

This clonotype was picked up one time. The chain uses TRBV11-2 and TRBJ2-3; D not resolved. The germline V and J ends were trimmed by 1 base and 11 bases, with 13 bases remaining between them. From germline, CDR1 is SGHAT and CDR2 FQNNGV. CDR3 length: 13 residues. Here the CDR3 DNA reads TGTGCCAGCAGCTTAGCCGCGTCAAACTTGCAGTATTTT. This translates into CASSLAASNLQYF.

V usage is TRBV12-3 or TRBV12-4 and J usage is TRBJ2-2, with unresolved D. V lost 5 bases and J lost 6, with 10 bases in between. The CDR3 sequence is 13 residues long. For the CDR3, the DNA is TGTGCCAGCAGTGCCCCTGGGGCCGGGGAGCTGTTTTTT. Translation gives CASSAPGAGELFF.